This T cell receptor (beta chain) is drawn from a study of cytomegalovirus exposure and HLA in healthy donors. Trimming left V 2 bases short and J 1 base short, with 12 bases between. This CDR3 spans 15 amino acids. Per germline, CDR1 GTSNPN and CDR2 SVGIG (reference sequence). A multiplex PCR was run with 60 Vbeta primers and 13 Jbeta primers. Measured with immunoSEQ multiplex PCR; TCRdb has only the in-frame clones, and not every one. The sample contains roughly 98,000 clones, roughly three quarters of which appear only once. Input material: PBMCs. This clonotype was sampled from a middle-aged man in good health and CMV-seronegative. This chain links TRBV30 with TRBJ1-5, with D perhaps TRBD1 (5 bases). CDR3 loop: CAWSPGTTSNQPQHF. In DNA, the CDR3 is TGTGCCTGGAGTCCCGGGACTACAAGCAATCAGCCCCAGCATTTT.